Below are 5 T cell receptor beta chains sequenced from a single sample in a study of tumor and adjacent non-tumor tissue in lung cancer (dated by TCRdb to the late 2010s). Bulk unsorted tissue served as the source for RNA extraction, and RNA quality was assessed using a NanoDrop ND-1000 and an Agilent 2100. The library was prepared using multiplex PCR. Instrument used: Illumina HiSeq 2500. TCRbeta libraries were built by three rounds of nested PCR using primers (Table S4), following protocols modified from ARM-PCR. The public reads were reanalyzed by TCRdb: fastp trimming at Q25, MiXCR alignment, in-frame beta chains only. All rows with the same CDR3 protein become a single entry with the most common DNA and genes. The sample table records around 200,000 distinct CDR3 sequences; about 76% of these occur just once. Around 27% of the sample is in the top ten clones. The sample consisted of lung tumor tissue. The receptors stem from a man between 60 and 75 years old with non-small cell lung cancer.

This clonotype was detected only a few times. The chain links TRBV10-1 to TRBJ2-3, with 10 positions matching TRBD2. The ends lost 10 bases at V and 2 bases at J; junction bases unmatched: 9. The CDR3 totals 15 residues. Germline V CDR1 and CDR2: WNHNN, SYGVQD (reference sequence). CDR3 amino acids: CATGPTSGNTDTQYF. The CDR3 DNA reads as TGCGCCACCGGCCCAACTAGCGGGAACACAGATACGCAGTATTTT.

On this clonotype: One junction end disagrees with the germline gene, perhaps due to a read error. The chain has TRBV6-5 and TRBJ2-2; TRBD2 might be the D (5 bases). CDR3 length: 14 amino acids. Germline V lookup: CDR1 MNHEY, CDR2 SVGAGI. CDR3 nucleotides: TGTGCCAGCAGTTACATTACAGTCACCGGGGAGCTTTTTTTT. It yields the protein CASSYITVTGELFF.

Notes on this clonotype: A much larger clone lies one base from this, so it may be a read error. The rearrangement uses TRBV12-3 or TRBV12-4 and TRBJ1-1; TRBD1 matches at 7 bases. CDR3 size: 13 residues. In DNA form, the CDR3 reads TGTGCCAACAGCATGGGACGCTTCACAGGGGCCGACTTT. It encodes CANSMGRFTGADF.

This chain connects TRBV20-1 to TRBJ2-7; 8 bases map to TRBD2. TRBJ2-1 matches the DNA end more closely, so the J call is doubtful. CDR3 length equals 12 residues. Germline assignment: CDR1 DFQATT and CDR2 SNEGSKA (reference sequence). CDR3 protein: CSVSRGGSEQFF. CDR3 nucleotides: TGCAGTGTTAGCCGGGGGGGGAGCGAGCAGTTCTTC.

The count of this clonotype is one. Lacking the conserved final phenylalanine or tryptophan, this CDR3 likely reflects a read error. The rearrangement joins TRBV6-5 to TRBJ2-7, with D tentatively TRBD1 or TRBD2 (6 bases each). Germline CDR1 MNHEY, CDR2 SVGAGI. There are 15 residues in the CDR3. As DNA, the CDR3 is TGTGCCAGCGGCAAAGGGGGAGTCACTAGCTACGTGCAGTACTTA. This translates into CASGKGGVTSYVQYL.